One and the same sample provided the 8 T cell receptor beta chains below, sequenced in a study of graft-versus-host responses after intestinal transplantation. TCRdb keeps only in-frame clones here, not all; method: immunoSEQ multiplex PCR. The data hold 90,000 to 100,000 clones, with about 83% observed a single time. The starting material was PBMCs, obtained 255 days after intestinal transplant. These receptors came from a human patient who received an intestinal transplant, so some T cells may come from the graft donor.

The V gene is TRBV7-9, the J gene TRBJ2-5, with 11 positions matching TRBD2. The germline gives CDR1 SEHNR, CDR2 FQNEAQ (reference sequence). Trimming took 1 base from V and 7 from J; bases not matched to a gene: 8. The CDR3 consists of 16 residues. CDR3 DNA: TGTGCCAGCAGCTTAGTCGGTAGCGGGGGGGCCGCGACCCAGTACTTC. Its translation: CASSLVGSGGAATQYF.

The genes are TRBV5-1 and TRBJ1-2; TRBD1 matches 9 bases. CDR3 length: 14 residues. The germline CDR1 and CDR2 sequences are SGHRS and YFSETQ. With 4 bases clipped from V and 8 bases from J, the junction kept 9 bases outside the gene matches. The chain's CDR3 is CASSPMTGGVGYTF. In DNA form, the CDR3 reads TGCGCCAGCAGCCCGATGACAGGGGGAGTAGGCTACACCTTC.

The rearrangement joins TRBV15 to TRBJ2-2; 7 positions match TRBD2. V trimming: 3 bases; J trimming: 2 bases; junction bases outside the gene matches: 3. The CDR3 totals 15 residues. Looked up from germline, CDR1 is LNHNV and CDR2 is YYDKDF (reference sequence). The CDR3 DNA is TGTGCCACCAGCAGCCCGGGACTAAACACCGGGGAGCTGTTTTTT. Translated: CATSSPGLNTGELFF.

CDR3 protein: CSVEGGTGNYGYTF. CDR3 nucleotide sequence: TGCAGCGTTGAAGGGGGGACGGGCAACTATGGCTACACCTTC. The chain employs TRBV29-1 and TRBJ1-2; tentatively, D is TRBD1 (5 bases). Per germline, CDR1 SQVTM and CDR2 ANQGSEA. The CDR3 is 14 amino acids. Between the trimmed V and J ends, which lost 1 base and 2 bases, there was a span of 11 bases.

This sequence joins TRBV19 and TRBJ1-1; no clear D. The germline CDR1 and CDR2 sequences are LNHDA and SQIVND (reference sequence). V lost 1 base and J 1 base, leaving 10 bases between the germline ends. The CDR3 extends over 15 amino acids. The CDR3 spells CASSIAGIGNTEAFF. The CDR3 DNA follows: TGTGCCAGTAGTATAGCTGGGATTGGGAACACTGAAGCTTTCTTT.

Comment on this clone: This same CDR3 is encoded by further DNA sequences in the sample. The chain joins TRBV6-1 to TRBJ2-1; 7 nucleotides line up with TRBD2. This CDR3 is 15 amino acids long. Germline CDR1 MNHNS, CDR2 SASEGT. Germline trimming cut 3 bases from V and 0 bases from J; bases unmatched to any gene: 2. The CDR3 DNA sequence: TGTGCCAGCAGTGAGGGCGGGGGCTCCTACAATGAGCAGTTCTTC. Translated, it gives CASSEGGGSYNEQFF.

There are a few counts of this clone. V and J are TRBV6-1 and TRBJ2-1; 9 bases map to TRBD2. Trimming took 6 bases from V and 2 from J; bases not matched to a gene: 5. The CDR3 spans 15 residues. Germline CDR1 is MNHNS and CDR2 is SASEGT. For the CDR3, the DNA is TGTGCCAGCAGGGGGCGCGGGGGGGCCTACAATGAGCAGTTCTTC. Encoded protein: CASRGRGGAYNEQFF.

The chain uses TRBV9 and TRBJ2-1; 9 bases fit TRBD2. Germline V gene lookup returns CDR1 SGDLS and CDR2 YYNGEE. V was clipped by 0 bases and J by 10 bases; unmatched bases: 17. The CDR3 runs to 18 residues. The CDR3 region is CASSVDRRAGGIPGEQFF. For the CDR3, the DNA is TGTGCCAGCAGCGTAGATCGTAGGGCGGGAGGGATACCTGGAGAGCAGTTCTTC.